These T cell receptor beta chains were read from a single sample in a study of T-cell memory formation after mild COVID-19. TCRdb reprocessed the 5' RACE reads with MiXCR, giving one entry per CDR3 protein. The sample carries roughly 120,000 distinct CDR3 sequences, about 16% recorded once. The specimen sequenced was PBMCs or a T cell subset sorted from them (not recorded which). These receptors came from an adult woman who had mild COVID-19 (a few samples of this study predate the infection). Cell type and time point are not known. Each CDR3 is given with its conserved first and last residue. D genes are given only for firm matches. Clone size is given for some rows only: seen once, a few or many times, or a class if the clone is expanded.

v_call: TRBV21-1; clone_size: NA; d_call: NA; j_call: TRBJ1-1; cdr3_aa: CASSKGPQVAMNTEAFF; cdr3_nt: TGTGCCAGCAGCAAAGGACCCCAGGTGGCGATGAACACTGAAGCTTTCTTT
v_call: TRBV2; clone_size: NA; d_call: TRBD1; j_call: TRBJ1-2; cdr3_aa: CASRDRRGGYTF; cdr3_nt: TGTGCCAGCAGGGACAGGAGGGGTGGCTACACCTTC
v_call: TRBV5-1; clone_size: few; d_call: TRBD1; j_call: TRBJ2-2; cdr3_aa: CASSSGQTDTGELFF; cdr3_nt: TGCGCCAGCAGCTCGGGACAGACTGACACCGGGGAGCTGTTTTTT
v_call: TRBV18; clone_size: NA; d_call: TRBD1; j_call: TRBJ1-5; cdr3_aa: CASSADRDVNYSNQPQHF; cdr3_nt: TGTGCCAGCTCAGCGGACAGGGACGTTAATTATAGCAATCAGCCCCAGCATTTT
v_call: TRBV5-4; clone_size: few; d_call: TRBD2; j_call: TRBJ2-7; cdr3_aa: CASSLGMGTSMTGGNEQYF; cdr3_nt: TGTGCCAGCAGCTTGGGTATGGGGACTAGCATGACCGGGGGAAACGAGCAGTACTTC
v_call: TRBV13; clone_size: NA; d_call: NA; j_call: TRBJ2-7; cdr3_aa: CASSRQRVEQYF; cdr3_nt: TGTGCCAGCAGCCGACAGAGGGTCGAGCAGTACTTC
v_call: TRBV6-5; clone_size: NA; d_call: TRBD1; j_call: TRBJ1-2; cdr3_aa: CASRPPAGQGLSRYGYTF; cdr3_nt: TGTGCCAGCAGGCCCCCAGCGGGACAGGGGTTGTCACGGTATGGCTACACCTTC
v_call: TRBV6-5; clone_size: NA; d_call: NA; j_call: TRBJ2-1; cdr3_aa: CASSTLRADNEQFF; cdr3_nt: TGTGCCAGCAGTACCCTTAGAGCCGACAATGAGCAGTTCTTC
v_call: TRBV20-1; clone_size: few; d_call: NA; j_call: TRBJ2-3; cdr3_aa: CSARDARTSADTQYF; cdr3_nt: TGCAGTGCTAGAGATGCTAGAACTTCCGCAGATACGCAGTATTTT
v_call: TRBV24-1; clone_size: NA; d_call: TRBD2; j_call: TRBJ2-7; cdr3_aa: CATTQRGPSYEQYF; cdr3_nt: TGTGCCACCACCCAGCGGGGCCCCTCCTACGAGCAGTACTTC
v_call: TRBV12-5; clone_size: few; d_call: NA; j_call: TRBJ2-1; cdr3_aa: CASGLSPSGEQFF; cdr3_nt: TGTGCTAGTGGTCTCTCTCCGTCGGGTGAGCAGTTCTTC
v_call: TRBV5-6; clone_size: few; d_call: NA; j_call: TRBJ2-1; cdr3_aa: CASSLGSAAHEQFF; cdr3_nt: TGTGCCAGCAGCTTGGGTTCAGCAGCTCATGAGCAGTTCTTC
v_call: TRBV2; clone_size: few; d_call: TRBD1; j_call: TRBJ2-3; cdr3_aa: CASKDREADTQYF; cdr3_nt: TGTGCCAGCAAAGACAGGGAAGCAGATACGCAGTATTTT
v_call: TRBV11-3; clone_size: NA; d_call: TRBD2; j_call: TRBJ2-2; cdr3_aa: CASSPGGIRELFF; cdr3_nt: TGTGCCAGCAGCCCGGGGGGAATCAGGGAGCTGTTTTTT
v_call: TRBV29-1; clone_size: few; d_call: TRBD1; j_call: TRBJ1-1; cdr3_aa: CSVGEGGFTEAFF; cdr3_nt: TGCAGCGTTGGTGAAGGGGGCTTCACTGAAGCTTTCTTT
v_call: TRBV20-1; clone_size: NA; d_call: NA; j_call: TRBJ1-5; cdr3_aa: CSASRGPPNQPQHF; cdr3_nt: TGCAGTGCTAGCCGGGGACCCCCGAATCAGCCCCAGCATTTT
v_call: TRBV7-6; clone_size: few; d_call: NA; j_call: TRBJ2-2; cdr3_aa: CASSRFPGGESTGELFF; cdr3_nt: TGTGCCAGCAGCCGATTCCCTGGTGGGGAGAGTACCGGGGAGCTGTTTTTT
v_call: TRBV6-6; clone_size: few; d_call: NA; j_call: TRBJ2-7; cdr3_aa: CASSTGPESYEQYF; cdr3_nt: TGTGCCAGCAGTACAGGGCCCGAATCCTACGAGCAGTACTTC
v_call: TRBV9; clone_size: few; d_call: NA; j_call: TRBJ2-5; cdr3_aa: CASSVVINGTQYF; cdr3_nt: TGTGCCAGCAGCGTCGTCATTAACGGGACCCAGTACTTC
v_call: TRBV12-3/TRBV12-4; clone_size: NA; d_call: NA; j_call: TRBJ2-5; cdr3_aa: CASSEISETQYF; cdr3_nt: TGTGCCAGCAGTGAAATCTCCGAGACCCAGTACTTC
v_call: TRBV24-1; clone_size: NA; d_call: NA; j_call: TRBJ1-1; cdr3_aa: CATRGGGNTEAFF; cdr3_nt: TGTGCCACCAGGGGAGGGGGGAACACTGAAGCTTTCTTT
v_call: TRBV24-1; clone_size: few; d_call: NA; j_call: TRBJ2-1; cdr3_aa: CATSDHLRGSSYNEQFF; cdr3_nt: TGTGCCACCAGTGACCACCTAAGGGGAAGCTCCTACAATGAGCAGTTCTTC
v_call: TRBV6-2/TRBV6-3; clone_size: few; d_call: NA; j_call: TRBJ2-4; cdr3_aa: CASRGLDKNIQYF; cdr3_nt: TGTGCCAGCAGGGGGTTGGACAAAAACATTCAGTACTTC
v_call: TRBV7-2; clone_size: few; d_call: TRBD2; j_call: TRBJ2-1; cdr3_aa: CASSLAPGLGSYNEQFF; cdr3_nt: TGTGCCAGCAGCTTAGCGCCGGGACTAGGCTCCTACAATGAGCAGTTCTTC
v_call: TRBV9; clone_size: NA; d_call: NA; j_call: TRBJ2-3; cdr3_aa: CASSVEDSPSTDTQYF; cdr3_nt: TGTGCCAGCAGCGTTGAGGACTCGCCAAGCACAGATACGCAGTATTTT
v_call: TRBV12-3/TRBV12-4; clone_size: few; d_call: TRBD1; j_call: TRBJ2-3; cdr3_aa: CASSFIQGWSDTQYF; cdr3_nt: TGTGCCAGCAGTTTTATACAGGGGTGGTCAGATACGCAGTATTTT
v_call: TRBV6-2/TRBV6-3; clone_size: few; d_call: TRBD2; j_call: TRBJ2-1; cdr3_aa: CASSYRGGRASYNEQFF; cdr3_nt: TGTGCCAGCAGTTACCGGGGCGGGAGGGCCTCCTACAATGAGCAGTTCTTC
v_call: TRBV4-1; clone_size: few; d_call: TRBD2; j_call: TRBJ2-5; cdr3_aa: CASSQGTSGRETQYF; cdr3_nt: TGCGCCAGCAGCCAAGGGACTAGCGGGAGGGAGACCCAGTACTTC
v_call: TRBV5-1; clone_size: many; d_call: NA; j_call: TRBJ1-1; cdr3_aa: CASSSGVNTEAFF; cdr3_nt: TGCGCCAGCAGCTCAGGGGTGAACACTGAAGCTTTCTTT
v_call: TRBV7-9; clone_size: few; d_call: NA; j_call: TRBJ1-2; cdr3_aa: CASSIPSAYGYTF; cdr3_nt: TGTGCCAGCAGCATTCCCTCCGCCTATGGCTACACCTTC
v_call: TRBV7-2; clone_size: few; d_call: NA; j_call: TRBJ2-2; cdr3_aa: CASSPGGGPTGELFF; cdr3_nt: TGTGCCAGCAGCCCCGGCGGGGGCCCGACCGGGGAGCTGTTTTTT
v_call: TRBV7-6; clone_size: few; d_call: TRBD2; j_call: TRBJ2-3; cdr3_aa: CASSLAGGGLAGSGTQYF; cdr3_nt: TGTGCCAGCAGCTTAGCGGGGGGTGGACTAGCGGGATCCGGTACGCAGTATTTT
v_call: TRBV20-1; clone_size: few; d_call: NA; j_call: TRBJ2-5; cdr3_aa: CSAPLAKRQETQYF; cdr3_nt: TGCAGTGCCCCGTTGGCGAAACGCCAAGAGACCCAGTACTTC
v_call: TRBV6-6; clone_size: few; d_call: TRBD1; j_call: TRBJ1-1; cdr3_aa: CASAQGRGEAFF; cdr3_nt: TGTGCCAGCGCACAGGGGAGGGGTGAAGCTTTCTTT
v_call: TRBV7-9; clone_size: many; d_call: NA; j_call: TRBJ2-7; cdr3_aa: CASAGTSYEQYF; cdr3_nt: TGTGCCAGCGCCGGTACTTCCTACGAGCAGTACTTC
v_call: TRBV5-1; clone_size: few; d_call: NA; j_call: TRBJ2-1; cdr3_aa: CASSLGAVSSYNEQFF; cdr3_nt: TGCGCCAGCAGCTTGGGGGCTGTCAGCTCCTACAATGAGCAGTTCTTC
v_call: TRBV7-6; clone_size: few; d_call: NA; j_call: TRBJ2-7; cdr3_aa: CASSLGTEYYEQYF; cdr3_nt: TGTGCCAGCAGCTTGGGGACGGAGTACTACGAGCAGTACTTC
v_call: TRBV5-1; clone_size: few; d_call: TRBD1; j_call: TRBJ1-2; cdr3_aa: CASSPSGQVDYGYTF; cdr3_nt: TGCGCCAGCAGCCCATCCGGACAGGTTGACTATGGCTACACCTTC
v_call: TRBV7-8; clone_size: NA; d_call: NA; j_call: TRBJ2-7; cdr3_aa: CASSPYSVSSYEQYF; cdr3_nt: TGTGCCAGCAGCCCTTACAGTGTGAGCTCCTACGAGCAGTACTTC
v_call: TRBV6-5; clone_size: NA; d_call: TRBD1; j_call: TRBJ1-2; cdr3_aa: CASREGQGLGYTF; cdr3_nt: TGTGCCAGCAGGGAGGGACAGGGCTTAGGCTACACCTTC
v_call: TRBV5-6; clone_size: NA; d_call: TRBD1; j_call: TRBJ2-2; cdr3_aa: CASSLRDRWDGELFF; cdr3_nt: TGTGCCAGCAGCTTGCGGGACAGGTGGGACGGGGAGCTGTTTTTT
v_call: TRBV12-3/TRBV12-4; clone_size: many; d_call: NA; j_call: TRBJ2-6; cdr3_aa: CASSSGPTRGSGANVLTF; cdr3_nt: TGTGCCAGCAGTTCGGGACCTACTAGGGGATCTGGGGCCAACGTCCTGACTTTC
v_call: TRBV15; clone_size: NA; d_call: TRBD1; j_call: TRBJ1-5; cdr3_aa: CATSRDQGQINQPQHF; cdr3_nt: TGTGCCACCAGCAGAGATCAGGGACAGATCAATCAGCCCCAGCATTTT
v_call: TRBV28; clone_size: few; d_call: NA; j_call: TRBJ2-5; cdr3_aa: CATDRSGLGQETQYF; cdr3_nt: TGTGCCACGGACCGGTCGGGGCTGGGACAAGAGACCCAGTACTTC
v_call: TRBV5-4; clone_size: NA; d_call: NA; j_call: TRBJ2-1; cdr3_aa: CASSSEAGRGPYNEQFF; cdr3_nt: TGTGCCAGCAGCTCTGAAGCGGGGCGGGGGCCCTACAATGAGCAGTTCTTC
v_call: TRBV7-8; clone_size: NA; d_call: NA; j_call: TRBJ2-7; cdr3_aa: CASASAYEQYF; cdr3_nt: TGTGCCAGCGCGAGCGCCTACGAGCAGTACTTC
v_call: TRBV3-1; clone_size: few; d_call: NA; j_call: TRBJ2-1; cdr3_aa: CASSQDSRRARGNEQFF; cdr3_nt: TGTGCCAGCAGCCAAGATAGCAGGAGAGCGAGGGGCAATGAGCAGTTCTTC
v_call: TRBV20-1; clone_size: many; d_call: NA; j_call: TRBJ2-3; cdr3_aa: CSARDQTRGEYF; cdr3_nt: TGCAGTGCTAGAGATCAAACTCGAGGAGAGTATTTT
v_call: TRBV20-1; clone_size: once; d_call: NA; j_call: TRBJ1-5; cdr3_aa: CSLPVSPGPNQPQHF; cdr3_nt: TGCAGTCTGCCCGTGAGTCCGGGCCCAAATCAGCCCCAGCATTTT
v_call: TRBV19; clone_size: NA; d_call: TRBD1; j_call: TRBJ1-2; cdr3_aa: CASSAGQGSHGYTF; cdr3_nt: TGTGCCAGTAGTGCGGGACAGGGGAGCCATGGCTACACCTTC
v_call: TRBV4-1; clone_size: NA; d_call: TRBD2; j_call: TRBJ2-7; cdr3_aa: CASSHTSGDYEQYF; cdr3_nt: TGCGCCAGCAGCCATACTAGCGGGGACTACGAGCAGTACTTC
v_call: TRBV12-3/TRBV12-4; clone_size: NA; d_call: TRBD1; j_call: TRBJ1-5; cdr3_aa: CASSRQGPFYSNQPQHF; cdr3_nt: TGTGCCAGCAGTAGACAGGGGCCCTTCTATAGCAATCAGCCCCAGCATTTT
v_call: TRBV24-1; clone_size: NA; d_call: TRBD2; j_call: TRBJ2-2; cdr3_aa: CATRGLAGSNTGELFF; cdr3_nt: TGTGCCACCAGAGGGCTAGCGGGATCGAACACCGGGGAGCTGTTTTTT
v_call: TRBV29-1; clone_size: many; d_call: NA; j_call: TRBJ2-7; cdr3_aa: CSVVDRQSYEQYF; cdr3_nt: TGCAGCGTTGTTGACCGACAGTCCTACGAGCAGTACTTC
v_call: TRBV4-1; clone_size: NA; d_call: NA; j_call: TRBJ2-2; cdr3_aa: CASSQDPGDFSGELFF; cdr3_nt: TGCGCCAGCAGCCAAGATCCGGGAGATTTCTCCGGGGAGCTGTTTTTT
v_call: TRBV4-3; clone_size: NA; d_call: TRBD2; j_call: TRBJ2-7; cdr3_aa: CASSHDLADSSYEQYF; cdr3_nt: TGCGCCAGTAGCCACGACCTAGCGGATAGCTCCTACGAGCAGTACTTC